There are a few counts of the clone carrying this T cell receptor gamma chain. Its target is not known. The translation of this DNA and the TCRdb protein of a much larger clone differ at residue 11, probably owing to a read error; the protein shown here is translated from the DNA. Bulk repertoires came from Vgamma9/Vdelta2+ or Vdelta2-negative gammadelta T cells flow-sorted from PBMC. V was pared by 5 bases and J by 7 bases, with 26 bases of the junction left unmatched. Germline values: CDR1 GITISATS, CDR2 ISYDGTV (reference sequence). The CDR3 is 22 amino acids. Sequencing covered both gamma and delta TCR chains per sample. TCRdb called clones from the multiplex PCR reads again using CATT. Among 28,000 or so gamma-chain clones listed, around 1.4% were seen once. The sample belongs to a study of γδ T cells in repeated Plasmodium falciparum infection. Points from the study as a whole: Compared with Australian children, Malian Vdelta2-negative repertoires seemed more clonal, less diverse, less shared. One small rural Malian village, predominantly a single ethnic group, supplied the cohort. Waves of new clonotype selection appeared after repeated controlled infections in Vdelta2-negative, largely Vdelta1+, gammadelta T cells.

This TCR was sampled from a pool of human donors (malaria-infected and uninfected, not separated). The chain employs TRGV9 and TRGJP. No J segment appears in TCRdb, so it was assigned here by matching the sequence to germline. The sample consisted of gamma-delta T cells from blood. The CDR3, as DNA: TGTGCCTTGTGGGCTAACCGGGAGCATACCTTGGGATCCGAGTTGGGCAAAAAAATCAAGGTATTT. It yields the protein CALWANREHTLGSELGKKIKVF.